Listed here are 24 T cell receptor beta chains from one sample, sequenced in a study of blood T cell repertoires in COVID-19. The repertoire was sequenced with immunoSEQ multiplex PCR; TCRdb's copy has only in-frame clones and lacks some. This sample has roughly 260,000 clones, with approximately 86% found just once. The source material was peripheral blood. The receptors come from a woman of 80 years or more with active or convalescent COVID-19.

With regard to this clone: This CDR3 is also generated by other DNA sequences in the sample. The CDR3 sequence: CSASRAGSTDTQYF. CDR3 coding DNA: TGCAGTGCTAGTAGGGCGGGAAGCACAGATACGCAGTATTTT. The chain couples TRBV20-1 to TRBJ2-3; the D gene is possibly TRBD2 (6 bases). Trimming pared 3 bases from V and 0 bases from J, leaving 10 bases between. This CDR3 has 14 amino acids. Germline V gene lookup returns CDR1 DFQATT and CDR2 SNEGSKA (reference sequence).

The V and J genes are TRBV27 and TRBJ1-2; TRBD1 is a possible D gene (5 bases). Germline CDR1 reads MNHEY; CDR2 reads SMNVEV (reference sequence). This CDR3 has 13 residues. The V gene lost 7 bases and the J gene lost 2 bases, with 11 bases spanning the gap. The CDR3 protein is CASKISGNYGYTF. For the CDR3, the DNA is TGTGCCAGCAAAATCTCAGGGAACTATGGCTACACCTTC.

The chain is built from TRBV3-1 (or the pseudogene TRBV3-2) and TRBJ2-4; D is perhaps TRBD2 (5 bases). The CDR3 runs to 9 residues. From germline, CDR1 is LGHDT and CDR2 YNNKEL (reference sequence). V lost 5 bases, J lost 15 bases, and 8 bases lay in between. The CDR3 sequence is CASSELGYF. CDR3 nucleotide sequence: TGTGCCAGCAGCGAACTAGGGTACTTC.

This chain connects TRBV4-1 to TRBJ2-2; D not certain. Germline loops: CDR1 MGHRA, CDR2 YSYEKL. The CDR3 sequence is 15 residues long. The V gene lost 1 base and the J gene lost 1 base, with 7 bases spanning the gap. The CDR3 is CASSQVRGNTGELFF. In DNA form, the CDR3 reads TGCGCCAGCAGCCAAGTCCGAGGGAACACCGGGGAGCTGTTTTTT.

V gene TRBV28 combines with J gene TRBJ2-2; maybe TRBD1 (7 bases). Germline V gives CDR1 MDHEN, CDR2 SYDVKM. Trimming pared 6 bases from V and 4 bases from J, leaving 15 bases between. The CDR3 contains 15 residues. The DNA for the CDR3 is TGTGCCAGCAGGACCGGGACAGCGGGCACCGGGGAGCTGTTTTTT. Protein sequence: CASRTGTAGTGELFF.

The V call is TRBV19, the J call TRBJ1-6; TRBD1 might be the D (6 bases). The V end was cut by 3 bases, the J end by 9 bases, with 21 bases between. This CDR3 spans 17 amino acids. Germline values: CDR1 LNHDA, CDR2 SQIVND (reference sequence). CDR3 residues: CASSIRAGDTGSSPLHF. CDR3 coding DNA: TGTGCCAGTAGTATTAGGGCAGGGGATACTGGAAGTTCACCCCTCCACTTT.

The CDR3 DNA reads TGTGCCAGCCAACTTGAGCGGTGGACTGAAGCTTTCTTT. The encoded protein is CASQLERWTEAFF. The chain combines TRBV5-6 with TRBJ1-1; D remains unclear. In germline, CDR1 is SGHDT, CDR2 YYEEEE. The V end was cut by 7 bases, the J end by 5 bases, with 15 bases between. The CDR3 has 13 residues.

V and J are TRBV4-1 and TRBJ2-3, with D perhaps TRBD2 (6 bases). This CDR3 region has 12 residues. Germline values: CDR1 MGHRA, CDR2 YSYEKL. V was cut by 4 bases and J by 10 bases, with 12 bases left in between. CDR3 coding DNA: TGCGCCAGCAGCCCCGGGAGCCGGGCGCAGTATTTT. Its protein product is CASSPGSRAQYF.

This sequence joins TRBV5-4 and TRBJ2-1, with D maybe TRBD2 (6 bases). The CDR3 loop spans 15 amino acids. CDR1 is SGHNT, CDR2 YYREEE, per germline (reference sequence). V lost 5 bases and J 2 bases, leaving 14 bases between the germline ends. The chain's CDR3 is CASRSWGGTYNEQFF. CDR3 DNA sequence: TGTGCCAGCAGGTCGTGGGGCGGGACCTACAATGAGCAGTTCTTC.

This clone has a single count. V and J are TRBV5-6 and TRBJ2-7, with 7 nucleotides matching TRBD1. This CDR3 has 14 residues. Per the germline V gene, CDR1 is SGHDT and CDR2 is YYEEEE. J was trimmed by 3 bases and V by 1 base; bases with no gene match: 4. The CDR3 nucleotides read TGTGCCAGCAGCTTGTTTCGGGACAGCTACGAGCAGTACTTC. This gives the protein CASSLFRDSYEQYF.

The chain employs TRBV7-9 and TRBJ1-2; tentatively, D is TRBD1 (6 bases). The V gene's germline CDR1 is SEHNR and CDR2 FQNEAQ (reference sequence). This CDR3 comprises 16 residues. With 0 bases removed from V and 7 bases from J, the gap between germline ends came to 18 bases. The CDR3 nucleotides are TGTGCCAGCAGCTTAGCAGGGACACGCCGGAGTACTGGCTACACCTTC. Translating gives CASSLAGTRRSTGYTF.

The chain combines TRBV7-2 with TRBJ2-7, with 7 bases fitting TRBD2. The CDR3 spans 14 residues. Germline-derived CDR1 and CDR2 are SGHTA and FQGNSA. V shed 1 base, J shed 3 bases, and the junction held 3 bases outside the gene matches. The CDR3 spells CASSLGGSVYEQYF. The CDR3 nucleotides are TGTGCCAGCAGCTTAGGCGGGAGTGTCTACGAGCAGTACTTC.

Points on this clone: A read error may account for a junction end that differs from germline. The rearrangement uses TRBV28 and TRBJ1-2; TRBD1 is a possible D gene (5 bases). CDR1 is MDHEN and CDR2 is SYDVKM in the germline V gene. The CDR3 consists of 12 residues. The CDR3 DNA follows: TGTGCCGGTATGCAGGAGGGGCGGAGGAGAATCTTC. This encodes CAGMQEGRRRIF.

The chain recombines TRBV7-9 with TRBJ1-1; tentative D call: TRBD1 (6 bases). V was cut by 3 bases and J by 6 bases, with 8 bases left in between. Germline CDR1 and CDR2: SEHNR and FQNEAQ (reference sequence). The CDR3 loop spans 12 amino acids. In nucleotides, the CDR3 is TGTGCCAGCAGCTTTGGACAGTCTGAAGCTTTCTTT. Protein: CASSFGQSEAFF.

This clone was found once. J is TRBJ1-5 and V is TRBV18; 8 nucleotides line up with TRBD1. V lost 2 bases and J lost 4; bases outside the gene matches: 10. Germline V gene sequence: CDR1 KGHSH, CDR2 LQKENI. The CDR3 is 17 amino acids. Written as DNA, the CDR3 is TGTGCCAGCTCACCATCGTCGACAGGGGCTCTTAATCAGCCCCAGCATTTT. It is translated as CASSPSSTGALNQPQHF.

The gene calls are TRBV29-1 and TRBJ2-5; D is unclear. The CDR3 runs to 12 residues. The V end lost 3 bases, the J end lost 5 bases, and 10 bases lay between the germline ends. CDR1 SQVTM and CDR2 ANQGSEA come from the germline V gene. CDR3 residues: CSVEKLEETQYF. DNA of the CDR3: TGCAGCGTTGAGAAGCTTGAGGAGACCCAGTACTTC.

The chain has TRBV27 and TRBJ1-1, with TRBD1 matching 7 bases. V shed 6 bases, J shed 2 bases, and the junction held 24 bases outside the gene matches. The CDR3 spans 20 residues. Germline CDR1 is MNHEY and CDR2 is SMNVEV (reference sequence). The CDR3 DNA follows: TGTGCCAGCAGCCAATATCTAGAACTAATCAGGGGGGAGTTAAACACTGAAGCTTTCTTT. As protein: CASSQYLELIRGELNTEAFF.

V and J are TRBV6-1 and TRBJ1-5; 7 bases are shared with TRBD1. Germline CDR1 reads MNHNS; CDR2 reads SASEGT. The CDR3 length is 19 residues. V dropped 4 bases and J dropped 0; count of bases not matched to a gene: 15. Written as DNA, the CDR3 is TGTGCCAGCAGTGCCCCTAGGGGAGAGGGGGCGATTAGCAATCAGCCCCAGCATTTT. Its protein is CASSAPRGEGAISNQPQHF.

The gene calls are TRBV21-1 and TRBJ1-3; the table's TRBD1 call for D was not verified on the DNA. TRBV21-1 is a listed pseudogene. CDR3 length: 20 amino acids. CDR3 DNA: TGTGCCAGACAAAAAGCAATGGGTCAGGGTGGGGGCAGCTCTGGAAACACCATATATTTT. Its protein product is CARQKAMGQGGGSSGNTIYF.

This clone has a single count. V and J are TRBV24-1 and TRBJ1-1; TRBD1 is a possible D gene (5 bases). The CDR3 covers 13 residues. Germline loops: CDR1 KGHDR, CDR2 SFDVKD. Trimming left V 7 bases short and J 1 base short, with 9 bases between. The CDR3 DNA sequence: TGTGCCACCAGAGGAACAGGGAACACTGAAGCTTTCTTT. This gives the protein CATRGTGNTEAFF.

This clone was counted only a few times. The chain employs TRBV4-1 and TRBJ1-2; D gene uncertain. This CDR3 has 16 residues. The V gene's germline CDR1 is MGHRA and CDR2 YSYEKL. Trimming pared 7 bases from V and 5 bases from J, leaving 23 bases between. CDR3 residues: CASTDLGRRNLYGYTF. DNA for the CDR3: TGCGCCAGCACCGACCTGGGGAGACGGAACTTATATGGCTACACCTTC.

This chain uses TRBV5-1 with TRBJ1-6, with 9 bases aligning to TRBD1. Trimming at V came to 4 bases and at J to 8 bases, leaving 4 bases not matched to a gene. Germline CDR1 and CDR2: SGHRS and YFSETQ. The CDR3 loop spans 14 amino acids. The CDR3: CASSLTGGDSPLHF. The CDR3 bases are TGCGCCAGCAGCCTGACAGGGGGTGATTCACCCCTCCACTTT.

The J gene is TRBJ2-5, the V gene TRBV19, with a possible D match to TRBD2 (6 bases). Trimming removed 3 bases at V and 8 bases at J, with 16 bases between. This CDR3 is built from 14 residues. The V gene's germline CDR1 is LNHDA and CDR2 SQIVND (reference sequence). The chain's CDR3 is CASSIVPGLPTQYF. CDR3 DNA sequence: TGTGCCAGTAGTATCGTACCGGGACTCCCTACCCAGTACTTC.

This clone was observed once. The genes are TRBV5-1 and TRBJ2-3, with TRBD2 identical over 11 bases. Germline V gene sequence: CDR1 SGHRS, CDR2 YFSETQ. Unmatched junction bases numbered 6, after V lost 3 bases and J lost 6 bases. The CDR3 length is 15 residues. As DNA, the CDR3 is TGCGCCAGCAGCTCTAGCGGGGGGCCGTCGGATACGCAGTATTTT. Amino acids: CASSSSGGPSDTQYF.